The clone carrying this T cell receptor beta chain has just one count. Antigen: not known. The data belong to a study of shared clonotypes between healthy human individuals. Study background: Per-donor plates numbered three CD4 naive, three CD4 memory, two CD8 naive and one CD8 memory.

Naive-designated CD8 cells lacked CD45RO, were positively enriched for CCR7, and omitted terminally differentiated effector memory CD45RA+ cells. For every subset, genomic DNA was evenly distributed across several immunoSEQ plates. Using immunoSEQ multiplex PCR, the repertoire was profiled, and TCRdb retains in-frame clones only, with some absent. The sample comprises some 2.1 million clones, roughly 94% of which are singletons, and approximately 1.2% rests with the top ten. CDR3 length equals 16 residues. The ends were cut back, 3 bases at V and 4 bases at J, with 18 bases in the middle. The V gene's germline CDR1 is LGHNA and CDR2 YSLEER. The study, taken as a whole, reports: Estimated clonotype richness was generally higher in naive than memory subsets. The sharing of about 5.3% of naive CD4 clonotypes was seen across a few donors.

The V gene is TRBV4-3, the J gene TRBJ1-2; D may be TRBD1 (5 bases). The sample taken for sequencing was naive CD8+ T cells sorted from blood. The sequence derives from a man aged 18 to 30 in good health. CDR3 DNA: TGCGCCAGCAGCCACGCTGGGGCCGGGGACGGCTATGGCTACACCTTC. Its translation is CASSHAGAGDGYGYTF.